The sequence of this TCR beta chain was determined in a study of Ad26.COV2.S vaccination and SARS-CoV-2 variants. Repertoires were generated with immunoSEQ multiplex PCR, while TCRdb's copy carries only in-frame clones and drops some. The sample shows 300,000 to 400,000 clones, about 85% of them seen only once. Trimming at V came to 3 bases and at J to 5 bases, leaving 13 bases not matched to a gene. The CDR3 spans 16 residues. CDR1 and CDR2 from the germline V gene are SGHKS and YYEKEE (reference sequence). Treatment indicated: 15 to 20 received Ad26.COV2.S at low or high dose, single or two shots; about 5 received placebo; per-sample allocation not given. All samples were drawn on day 63, counting from the first vaccine or placebo injection.

The source of this sequence is a person aged 18-65 years who received the Ad26.COV2.S COVID-19 vaccine or a placebo. This material consisted of peripheral blood, taken in a trial of Ad26.COV2.S vaccine versus placebo. The chain couples TRBV5-5 to TRBJ2-5, with 7 bases fitting TRBD1. CDR3: CASSSLGQGVGETQYF. CDR3 nucleotides: TGTGCCAGCAGCTCCCTAGGGCAGGGGGTTGGGGAGACCCAGTACTTC.